This T cell receptor beta chain was profiled in a study of blood T cell repertoires in COVID-19. The wider study: Samples came from the United States, Italy and Spain, spanning acute and convalescent COVID-19. PBMCs, B-cell-depleted T cells, or T cells provided the cDNA or gDNA that made up the material.

As processed by the authors: Estimation of nucleated cell counts was performed using reference gene primer amplification. TCRdb's table, derived via immunoSEQ multiplex PCR, lists solely in-frame clones and lacks some. The V and J calls and clone size are taken from that table; D and trimming were inferred from the DNA. The sample shows under 65,000 clones, 70% to 90% of them seen only once. This CDR3 comprises 15 residues. The chain employs TRBV21-1 and TRBJ2-2; the table names TRBD1, a call not compared with the DNA. TRBV21-1 is labeled a pseudogene. The TCR was taken from a man aged 60-69 years with acute or convalescent COVID-19. The specimen was peripheral blood. The CDR3 loop reads CASSNGQGATGELFF. DNA for the CDR3: TGTGCCAGCAGCAATGGACAGGGGGCGACCGGGGAGCTGTTTTTT.